Listed below are T cell receptor beta chains from one sample, sequenced in a study of CD8 T cells in ankylosing spondylitis. One entry per CDR3 protein results from TCRdb running MiXCR on the 5' RACE reads. This sample has 26,000 or so distinct CDR3 sequences; approximately 8% occur once, and the top ten carry more than 25%. What was sequenced was blood. Receptors originate from a male donor with ankylosing spondylitis or in good health (not recorded which). The CDR3 runs from the conserved cysteine through the conserved F or W. A D gene is named only where the DNA matches it firmly. Clone size is not always given. Where it is, it says once, few, many or a class for expanded clones.

TRBJ1-5 TRBD1 - TRBV12-3/TRBV12-4 CASRRQGASNQPQHF TGTGCCAGCAGAAGACAGGGGGCAAGCAATCAGCCCCAGCATTTT
TRBJ2-3 - few TRBV6-5 CASRRVSSTDTQYF TGTGCCAGCAGGAGGGTCAGTAGCACAGATACGCAGTATTTT
TRBJ2-2 TRBD1 many TRBV20-1 CSASPLDRETGELFF TGCAGTGCTAGCCCCCTGGACAGGGAGACCGGGGAGCTGTTTTTT
TRBJ2-1 - few TRBV11-2 CASSPGPVEQFF TGTGCCAGCAGCCCGGGACCGGTGGAGCAGTTCTTC
TRBJ2-7 - - TRBV7-2 CASSLRESAGEQYF TGTGCCAGCAGCTTGCGAGAGTCGGCCGGCGAGCAGTACTTC
TRBJ2-3 TRBD2 few TRBV2 CASNSGRTSGIYTDTQYF TGTGCCAGCAATAGTGGCAGAACTAGCGGCATATACACAGATACGCAGTATTTT
TRBJ1-1 - many TRBV20-1 CSARGGETEAFF TGCAGTGCTAGAGGGGGGGAAACTGAAGCTTTCTTT
TRBJ2-3 TRBD2 - TRBV5-1 CASSDGGAPDTQYF TGCGCCAGCAGCGACGGGGGGGCCCCAGATACGCAGTATTTT
TRBJ1-1 - many TRBV7-7 CASSSREGTEAFF TGTGCCAGCAGCTCCAGGGAAGGGACTGAAGCTTTCTTT
TRBJ1-5 - medium-sized TRBV12-3/TRBV12-4 CASNQGGPGQPQHF TGTGCCAGCAACCAAGGGGGTCCGGGTCAGCCCCAGCATTTT
TRBJ1-2 - medium-sized TRBV7-2 CASSLGGQVDGYTF TGTGCCAGCAGCTTAGGTGGCCAGGTGGATGGCTACACCTTC
TRBJ1-4 TRBD1 - TRBV6-5 CASSGLQGTNEKLFF TGTGCCAGCAGCGGACTACAGGGGACTAATGAAAAACTGTTTTTT
TRBJ2-3 TRBD2 - TRBV20-1 CSAGGSGTSGAVDTQYF TGCAGTGCTGGGGGTTCGGGTACTAGCGGGGCGGTGGATACGCAGTATTTT
TRBJ2-5 TRBD2 - TRBV6-2/TRBV6-3 CASSYPGLAGQETQYF TGTGCCAGCAGTTACCCGGGACTAGCGGGGCAAGAGACCCAGTACTTC
TRBJ2-1 TRBD1 many TRBV10-3 CAISERQGRPYNEQFF TGTGCCATCAGTGAGAGACAGGGGCGTCCCTACAATGAGCAGTTCTTC
TRBJ1-1 TRBD1 many TRBV6-2/TRBV6-3 CASSWHRDRTLNTEAFF TGTGCCAGCAGTTGGCACCGGGACAGGACCTTGAACACTGAAGCTTTCTTT
TRBJ2-1 - few TRBV28 CASTRSIKSYNEQFF TGTGCCAGCACCCGCTCGATTAAGTCCTACAATGAGCAGTTCTTC
TRBJ2-5 - few TRBV6-5 CASSFSPPGVQETQYF TGTGCCAGCAGTTTTTCCCCCCCAGGGGTACAAGAGACCCAGTACTTC
TRBJ2-5 - many TRBV2 CASSAVEETQYF TGTGCCAGCAGTGCGGTGGAAGAGACCCAGTACTTC
TRBJ1-1 - many TRBV6-5 CASSYASNTEAFF TGTGCCAGCAGTTACGCGTCCAACACTGAAGCTTTCTTT
TRBJ2-1 TRBD2 many TRBV29-1 CSVEELANNNEQFF TGCAGCGTTGAAGAACTAGCGAATAACAATGAGCAGTTCTTC
TRBJ1-1 - few TRBV29-1 CSVERGGSGTEAFF TGCAGCGTTGAGAGGGGGGGCTCTGGAACTGAAGCTTTCTTT
TRBJ1-1 TRBD1 many TRBV5-1 CASSQADRETVEAFF TGCGCCAGCAGCCAAGCGGACAGGGAAACGGTTGAAGCTTTCTTT
TRBJ2-7 - many TRBV11-2 CASSLWEGFEQYF TGTGCCAGCAGCTTGTGGGAAGGGTTTGAGCAGTACTTC
TRBJ2-2 - many TRBV5-1 CASSLMVWGASNTGELFF TGCGCCAGCAGCTTGATGGTATGGGGGGCCTCGAACACCGGGGAGCTGTTTTTT
TRBJ2-1 - few TRBV24-1 CATSVGGGPREQFF TGTGCCACCAGTGTCGGGGGAGGTCCTCGGGAGCAGTTCTTC
TRBJ2-3 TRBD2 - TRBV30 CAWSGGGDTQYF TGTGCCTGGAGTGGGGGGGGAGATACGCAGTATTTT
TRBJ2-1 - - TRBV28 CASSLQGNNEQFF TGTGCCAGCAGTTTGCAGGGAAACAATGAGCAGTTCTTC
TRBJ2-5 - few TRBV13 CASSFYDASAGTQYF TGTGCCAGCAGCTTTTACGACGCCAGCGCGGGAACCCAGTACTTC
TRBJ2-1 - - TRBV11-2 CASSFNLGSYNEQFF TGTGCCAGCAGCTTTAACCTCGGGTCCTACAATGAGCAGTTCTTC
TRBJ2-1 TRBD2 few TRBV5-1 CASSSSGSGDEQFF TGCGCCAGCAGCTCTAGCGGGAGTGGGGATGAGCAGTTCTTC
TRBJ1-1 TRBD1 many TRBV7-3 CASSLGTGTEAFF TGTGCCAGCAGCTTAGGGACAGGCACTGAAGCTTTCTTT
TRBJ2-7 - - TRBV5-5 CASSLELAPYEQYF TGTGCCAGCAGCTTGGAATTAGCGCCCTACGAGCAGTACTTC
TRBJ2-2 - few TRBV12-3/TRBV12-4 CASSSLSFYTGELFF TGTGCCAGCAGTTCCCTATCCTTCTACACCGGGGAGCTGTTTTTT
TRBJ2-3 - many TRBV7-3 CASSSGPNTDTQYF TGTGCCAGCAGCTCCGGGCCGAACACAGATACGCAGTATTTT
TRBJ2-3 - - TRBV20-1 CSARDGTRERYF TGCAGTGCTAGAGACGGGACACGTGAACGTTATTTT
TRBJ2-1 TRBD2 few TRBV5-1 CASSPGGSSYNEQFF TGCGCCAGCAGCCCGGGGGGGAGCTCCTACAATGAGCAGTTCTTC
TRBJ2-3 TRBD2 - TRBV20-1 CSARDDPWTSGGPGTDTQYF TGCAGTGCTAGAGACGACCCCTGGACTAGCGGGGGCCCCGGCACAGATACGCAGTATTTT
TRBJ1-4 - few TRBV30 CAWGRGSNEKLFF TGTGCCTGGGGCCGGGGATCGAATGAAAAACTGTTTTTT
TRBJ2-2 - - TRBV7-7 CASSPYQNTGELFF TGTGCTAGCAGCCCGTACCAGAACACCGGGGAGCTGTTTTTT
TRBJ2-1 - - TRBV11-3 CASSLDRDAEQFF TGTGCCAGCAGCTTAGATCGCGACGCTGAGCAGTTCTTC
TRBJ1-1 TRBD1 - TRBV2 CASRADRGGTEAFF TGTGCCAGCAGAGCAGACAGGGGAGGCACTGAAGCTTTCTTT
TRBJ2-5 - many TRBV5-1 CASSLEAGQQETQYF TGCGCCAGCAGCTTGGAGGCGGGTCAGCAAGAGACCCAGTACTTC
TRBJ2-1 - - TRBV29-1 CSVGGGLSNNEQFF TGCAGCGTCGGGGGTGGACTATCTAACAATGAGCAGTTCTTC
TRBJ1-1 - many TRBV21-1 CASSPSATEAFF TGTGCCAGCAGCCCTAGCGCCACTGAAGCTTTCTTT
TRBJ1-3 TRBD1 many TRBV7-3 CASSPAGTGGGNTIYF TGTGCCAGCAGCCCCGCTGGGACAGGGGGTGGAAACACCATATATTTT
TRBJ2-1 - few TRBV29-1 CSVESGGTSYNEQFF TGCAGCGTTGAATCAGGCGGGACCTCCTACAATGAGCAGTTCTTC
TRBJ2-3 TRBD1 many TRBV20-1 CSARDGDRDTDTQYF TGCAGTGCTAGAGATGGGGACAGGGATACAGATACGCAGTATTTT
TRBJ2-5 - few TRBV29-1 CSPMWGETQYF TGCAGCCCCATGTGGGGGGAGACCCAGTACTTC
TRBJ2-7 - many TRBV28 CASSSPTGQYF TGTGCCAGCAGTTCTCCGACCGGGCAGTACTTC